This T cell receptor (beta chain) was identified in a study of CD8 T cells in Susac syndrome. About the study: Susac syndrome patients were untreated, on corticosteroids with some adding intravenous immunoglobulin, or on intravenous immunoglobulin only.

With regard to this clonotype: Its antigen is currently unknown.

Reverse transcription of roughly 0.45 to 1 ug RNA used random hexamers. TCRdb re-analysed the immunoSEQ multiplex PCR reads in MiXCR, keeping a single row per CDR3 protein. The table lists 160,000 or so distinct CDR3 sequences, approximately 96% of them singletons. V shed 4 bases, J shed 4 bases, and the junction held 10 bases outside the gene matches. The CDR3 contains 16 residues. Germline V gene lookup returns CDR1 LGHDT and CDR2 YNNKEL (reference sequence). Study findings and constraints: The authors found no clonal expansion in Susac syndrome CD4+ T cell repertoires.

Input material: CD4+ T cells from PBMCs. V and J are TRBV3-1 and TRBJ2-5; the match to TRBD2 covers 9 bases. This TCR was recovered from a human donor with Susac syndrome. CDR3 sequence reads: CASSPPRGGGRETQYF. For the CDR3, the DNA is TGTGCCAGCAGCCCGCCGCGGGGGGGTGGGAGAGAGACCCAGTACTTC.